This T cell receptor (beta chain) is drawn from a study of cytomegalovirus exposure and HLA in healthy donors. A multiplex PCR was run with 60 Vbeta primers and 13 Jbeta primers. Only in-frame clones appear in the TCRdb table, and some are missing; sequencing was by immunoSEQ multiplex PCR. The repertoire consists of some 83,000 clones, with just under 75% occurring once and the leading ten covering 4% to 5%. J gave up 3 bases and V 3 bases, and 6 bases lay outside the gene matches. Germline lookup yields CDR1 MNHNS and CDR2 SASEGT. This CDR3 comprises 16 residues. Donors counted as nominally healthy when sampled, yet unrecorded immune exposures were likely.

The sequenced sample consisted of PBMCs. The chain employs TRBV6-1 and TRBJ1-3; 9 positions agree with TRBD1. The receptor's source is a man in his fifties or sixties in good health and CMV-seronegative. The CDR3 sequence: CASSDLTGGIGNTIYF. Here the CDR3 DNA reads TGTGCCAGCAGTGACCTTACAGGGGGCATTGGAAACACCATATATTTT.